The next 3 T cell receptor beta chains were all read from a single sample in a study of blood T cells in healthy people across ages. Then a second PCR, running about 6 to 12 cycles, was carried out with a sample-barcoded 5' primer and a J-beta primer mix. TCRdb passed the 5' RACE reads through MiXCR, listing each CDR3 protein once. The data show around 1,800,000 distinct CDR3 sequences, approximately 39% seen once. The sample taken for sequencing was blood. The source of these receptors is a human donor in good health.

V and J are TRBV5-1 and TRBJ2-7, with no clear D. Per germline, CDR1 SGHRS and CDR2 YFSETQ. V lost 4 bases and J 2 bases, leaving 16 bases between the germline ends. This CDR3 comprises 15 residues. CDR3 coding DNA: TGCGCCAGCAGCCCTACCTCGACTGGACCCTACGAGCAGTACTTC. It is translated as CASSPTSTGPYEQYF.

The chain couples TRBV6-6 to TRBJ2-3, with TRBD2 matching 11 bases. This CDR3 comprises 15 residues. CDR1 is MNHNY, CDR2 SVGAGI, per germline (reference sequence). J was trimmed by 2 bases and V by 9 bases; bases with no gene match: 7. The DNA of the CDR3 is TGTGCCAGTTTAAGACTAGCGGGGAACACAGATACGCAGTATTTT. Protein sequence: CASLRLAGNTDTQYF.

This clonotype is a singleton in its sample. The CDR3 nucleotides are TGTGCCAGCAGCTTACATCCGGGACTAGCGGGGGGGATCTCCTACAATGAGCAGTACTTC. As protein: CASSLHPGLAGGISYNEQYF. This rearrangement joins TRBV7-3 to TRBJ2-7; 16 positions agree with TRBD2. The V segment lost 2 bases and the J segment 7 bases; nucleotides outside the gene matches: 17. Germline V gives CDR1 SGHTA, CDR2 FQGTGA. This CDR3 is built from 20 residues.